A selection of T cell receptor beta chains follows, all from one sample in a study of cytomegalovirus exposure and HLA in healthy donors. Assay: immunoSEQ multiplex PCR; the TCRdb copy retains only in-frame clones and omits some. The sample lists about 130,000 clones, 80% to 85% seen once, with around 1% in the top ten. The sequencing input was PBMCs. The source of these receptors is a woman in her 30s in good health and CMV-seronegative. The CDR3 runs from the conserved cysteine through the conserved F or W. The order of the fields is V gene, clone size, J gene, D gene, CDR3 DNA, CDR3 protein. D genes are given only for firm matches. Clone size is shown for a subset of rows, as once, few, many or a class of expanded clone.

>TRBV6-5|-|TRBJ2-1|TRBD2
TGTGCCAGCAGTTACGGGACTAGCGGGGGAGGTGAGCAGTTCTTC
CASSYGTSGGGEQFF
>TRBV21-1|few|TRBJ2-5|-
TGTGCCAGCAGCCCCCTCCCGAGGACAGGGGGTAAAGAGACCCAGTACTTC
CASSPLPRTGGKETQYF
>TRBV9|-|TRBJ2-3|-
TGTGCCAGCAGCGTAGAAGAGGGATCCTTCGGCACAGATACGCAGTATTTT
CASSVEEGSFGTDTQYF
>TRBV10-3|-|TRBJ1-2|-
TGTGCCATCAGTGACCCAGGGAAGACCTATGGCTACACCTTC
CAISDPGKTYGYTF
>TRBV19|-|TRBJ1-1|TRBD1
TGTGCCAGTAGGAAGGGACAGATGAACACTGAAGCTTTCTTT
CASRKGQMNTEAFF
>TRBV29-1|-|TRBJ2-1|TRBD1
TGCAGCGGTGACAGGGGGACAGCTAACTACAATGAGCAGTTCTTC
CSGDRGTANYNEQFF
>TRBV7-2|-|TRBJ2-7|-
TGTGCCAGCGTCAGCCGGGGATGGGTGTACGAGCAGTACTTC
CASVSRGWVYEQYF
>TRBV10-3|-|TRBJ2-2|TRBD2
TGTGCCATCAGTGAACCCTCGGGAGGGCCCGGCACCGGGGAGCTGTTTTTT
CAISEPSGGPGTGELFF
>TRBV4-3|-|TRBJ1-2|TRBD1
TGCGCCAGCAGCCAAGGTCCCGGGACAGGGAACTATGGCTACACCTTC
CASSQGPGTGNYGYTF
>TRBV10-2|few|TRBJ1-2|TRBD1
TGCGCCAGCAGACGAAAATCCCGGGACAGTGCTGATTTCTATGGCTACACCTTC
CASRRKSRDSADFYGYTF
>TRBV6-5|-|TRBJ2-7|-
TGTGCCAGCAGTTACTCGACAGTCTCCTACGAGCAGTACTTC
CASSYSTVSYEQYF
>TRBV10-2|-|TRBJ2-5|-
TGCGCCAGCAGTGAGCAGTCCCAAGAGACCCAGTACTTC
CASSEQSQETQYF
>TRBV18|-|TRBJ1-2|-
TGTGCCAGCTCACCACGACAGAACGCTAACTATGGCTACACCTTC
CASSPRQNANYGYTF
>TRBV7-9|-|TRBJ1-1|TRBD1
TGTGCCAGCAGCTTATTGGACAGGGGAACTGAAGCTTTCTTT
CASSLLDRGTEAFF
>TRBV5-6|-|TRBJ2-5|-
TGTGCCAGCAGCTTGCTTTTGCGGCGGAAGACCCAGTACTTC
CASSLLLRRKTQYF
>TRBV9|-|TRBJ2-7|TRBD1
TGTGCCAGCAGCGCAGGGGGCGCGAACTACGAGCAGTACTTC
CASSAGGANYEQYF
>TRBV21-1|-|TRBJ2-1|-
TGTGCCAGCAGCAAAGCTTTCCGGGGTAATGAGCAGTTCTTC
CASSKAFRGNEQFF
>TRBV21-1|-|TRBJ1-2|-
TGTGCCAGCAGCAAAGGGGCTTTGGGCAGGGCCTATGGCTACACCTTC
CASSKGALGRAYGYTF
>TRBV5-1|-|TRBJ2-2|-
TGCGCCAGCAGCTTCAAGTTACGGGCCGGGGAGCTGTTTTTT
CASSFKLRAGELFF
>TRBV6-1|-|TRBJ1-4|-
TGTGCCACCCGCGAGAGGGAGGGTGAAAAACTGTTTTTT
CATREREGEKLFF
>TRBV30|once|TRBJ2-6|-
TGTGCCTGGAGCCTACCCTGGACTACTGGGGCCAACGTCCTGACTTTC
CAWSLPWTTGANVLTF
>TRBV7-6|-|TRBJ2-5|-
TGTGCCAGCAGCCGCAGCCAAGAGACCCAGTACTTC
CASSRSQETQYF
>TRBV19|-|TRBJ1-1|-
TGTGCCAGTAGTATAGGGGGCAGGGGGAACACTGAAGCTTTCTTT
CASSIGGRGNTEAFF